A selection of T cell receptor beta chains follows, all from one sample in a study of T cell responses to AZD1222 COVID-19 vaccine. Sequencing used immunoSEQ multiplex PCR; TCRdb keeps in-frame clones, though not all of them. The data hold about 170,000 clones, with about 83% observed a single time. This sample comprised peripheral blood, obtained 28 days after the second AZD1222 dose. The receptor source for this set is an adult who received the AZD1222 COVID-19 vaccine. CDR3s include the opening cysteine and the closing phenylalanine or tryptophan. A D gene is named only where the DNA matches it firmly. Part of the rows lack a size; the others show once, few, many or a class for expanded clones.

.,.,TRBV6-2/TRBV6-3,TRBJ1-2,CASSYAATGYTF,TGTGCCAGCAGTTACGCGGCAACTGGCTACACCTTC
.,.,TRBV18,TRBJ1-1,CASSTRSDTEAFF,TGTGCCAGCTCCACCCGGTCTGACACTGAAGCTTTCTTT
.,once,TRBV4-3,TRBJ1-1,CASSQVFEYTEAFF,TGCGCCAGCAGCCAAGTATTCGAGTACACTGAAGCTTTCTTT
TRBD1,.,TRBV5-1,TRBJ1-3,CASSTTGDGNTIYF,TGCGCCAGCAGCACAACAGGGGATGGAAACACCATATATTTT
.,.,TRBV9,TRBJ1-1,CASSGDDGAEAFF,TGTGCCAGCAGCGGGGACGACGGAGCTGAAGCTTTCTTT
.,.,TRBV6-5,TRBJ2-5,CASSPYMVQETQYF,TGTGCCAGCAGTCCCTATATGGTCCAAGAGACCCAGTACTTC
.,.,TRBV6-5,TRBJ1-2,CASSPRSQGNYGYTF,TGTGCCAGCAGTCCCCGCTCCCAGGGGAACTATGGCTACACCTTC
.,.,TRBV5-8,TRBJ2-3,CASSLGDLVWNTQYF,TGTGCCAGCAGCTTGGGCGACTTAGTATGGAATACGCAGTATTTT
.,.,TRBV9,TRBJ2-5,CASSPSGGGGGETQYF,TGTGCCAGCAGCCCTTCCGGAGGGGGGGGCGGGGAGACCCAGTACTTC
TRBD1,.,TRBV5-1,TRBJ1-4,CASSYGQASEKLFF,TGCGCCAGCAGCTATGGACAGGCGTCGGAAAAACTGTTTTTT
.,once,TRBV7-6,TRBJ1-2,CASSLARAGVVANYGYTF,TGTGCCAGCAGCTTAGCAAGGGCAGGAGTGGTAGCTAACTATGGCTACACCTTC
.,.,TRBV3-1/TRBV3-2,TRBJ1-2,CASSHARFAGYTF,TGTGCCAGCAGCCATGCCAGATTCGCGGGCTACACCTTC
.,.,TRBV3-1/TRBV3-2,TRBJ2-7,CASSQDGSAGQMNRAYEQYF,TGTGCCAGCAGCCAAGATGGGTCCGCGGGACAAATGAATAGGGCCTACGAGCAGTACTTC
.,.,TRBV5-5,TRBJ2-2,CASSPSVTRTGELFF,TGTGCCAGCAGCCCCTCAGTAACGCGCACCGGGGAGCTGTTTTTT
TRBD1,.,TRBV5-4,TRBJ2-2,CASSGTGRTGELFF,TGTGCCAGCAGCGGGACAGGGAGGACCGGGGAGCTGTTTTTT
TRBD1,once,TRBV9,TRBJ1-1,CASSVVPGGQGYTEAFF,TGTGCCAGCAGCGTAGTTCCGGGGGGACAGGGGTACACTGAAGCTTTCTTT
.,.,TRBV4-2,TRBJ2-5,CASSQRSVQETQYF,TGTGCCAGCAGCCAACGGAGCGTACAAGAGACCCAGTACTTC
.,.,TRBV7-8,TRBJ1-1,CAVGGTEAFF,TGTGCCGTCGGGGGCACTGAAGCTTTCTTT
TRBD1,.,TRBV19,TRBJ1-1,CASSTGTGGGTEAFF,TGTGCCAGTAGTACCGGGACAGGGGGCGGAACTGAAGCTTTCTTT
TRBD2,.,TRBV20-1,TRBJ2-1,CSASSGALLHNEQFF,TGCAGTGCTAGTAGCGGGGCCCTTTTACACAATGAGCAGTTCTTC
.,.,TRBV2,TRBJ2-1,CASKVQSSYNEQFF,TGTGCCAGCAAGGTTCAAAGCTCCTACAATGAGCAGTTCTTC
TRBD1,.,TRBV9,TRBJ2-1,CASSVGQGAYNEQFF,TGTGCCAGCAGCGTAGGACAGGGGGCCTACAATGAGCAGTTCTTC
TRBD1,.,TRBV2,TRBJ2-5,CASKVDRSQETQYF,TGTGCCAGCAAGGTGGACAGGTCCCAAGAGACCCAGTACTTC
.,.,TRBV7-9,TRBJ1-1,CASSAGREAFF,TGTGCCAGCAGCGCCGGACGTGAAGCTTTCTTT
.,.,TRBV6-5,TRBJ2-7,CASSSGETYEQYF,TGTGCCAGCAGTTCAGGGGAGACCTACGAGCAGTACTTC
TRBD1,.,TRBV5-1,TRBJ2-7,CASSGGQGGLEQYF,TGCGCCAGCAGCGGGGGACAGGGTGGACTCGAGCAGTACTTC
.,.,TRBV20-1,TRBJ1-5,CSASGRNQPQHF,TGCAGTGCTAGTGGCAGAAATCAGCCCCAGCATTTT
.,.,TRBV5-1,TRBJ1-1,CASSLVGIPTEAFF,TGCGCCAGCAGCTTGGTAGGGATACCCACTGAAGCTTTCTTT
.,.,TRBV27,TRBJ2-2,CASSPMTLAGELFF,TGTGCCAGCAGCCCAATGACGCTAGCCGGGGAGCTGTTTTTT
TRBD1,.,TRBV10-3,TRBJ2-7,CAISDPDRGDEQYF,TGTGCCATCAGTGACCCCGACAGGGGGGACGAGCAGTACTTC
TRBD1,.,TRBV7-9,TRBJ2-1,CASSSGQGGFDEQFF,TGTGCCAGCAGCTCCGGACAGGGTGGTTTCGATGAGCAGTTCTTC
.,.,TRBV14,TRBJ2-5,CASSPERAATYQETQYF,TGTGCCAGCAGCCCCGAAAGGGCGGCCACGTACCAAGAGACCCAGTACTTC
.,once,TRBV6-6,TRBJ2-7,CASSYASEGSYEQYF,TGTGCCAGCAGTTACGCCAGCGAAGGGAGCTACGAGCAGTACTTC
.,.,TRBV6-5,TRBJ1-5,CASSFSHGTNQPQHF,TGTGCCAGCAGTTTTTCACACGGTACGAATCAGCCCCAGCATTTT
TRBD1,.,TRBV25-1,TRBJ1-1,CASSVTGVDTEAFF,TGTGCCAGCAGTGTAACAGGGGTTGACACTGAAGCTTTCTTT
.,.,TRBV11-2,TRBJ2-4,CASSQVAKNIQYF,TGTGCCAGCAGCCAAGTAGCCAAAAACATTCAGTACTTC
.,.,TRBV4-3,TRBJ1-2,CASSQDRADTRRATYGYTF,TGCGCCAGCAGCCAAGATCGCGCTGACACAAGACGGGCTACTTATGGCTACACCTTC
.,.,TRBV18,TRBJ1-1,CASSPWGAEAFF,TGTGCCAGCTCACCTTGGGGCGCTGAAGCTTTCTTT
.,.,TRBV6-2/TRBV6-3,TRBJ2-5,CASSYQPETQYF,TGTGCCAGCAGTTATCAACCGGAGACCCAGTACTTC
.,.,TRBV7-8,TRBJ1-2,CASSLDGVAGYTF,TGTGCCAGCAGCTTAGATGGGGTAGCTGGCTACACCTTC
.,.,TRBV5-1,TRBJ2-3,CASSFPGADTQYF,TGCGCCAGCAGCTTCCCGGGGGCAGATACGCAGTATTTT
TRBD2,.,TRBV7-2,TRBJ2-1,CASSQHSGGAVYEQFF,TGTGCCAGCAGTCAACACAGCGGGGGGGCCGTCTATGAGCAGTTCTTC
TRBD2,.,TRBV5-1,TRBJ2-2,CASSLEASGTNTGELFF,TGCGCCAGCAGCTTGGAGGCTAGCGGGACGAACACCGGGGAGCTGTTTTTT
.,.,TRBV30,TRBJ1-1,CAWSAVGEGMNTEAFF,TGTGCCTGGAGTGCCGTAGGGGAGGGGATGAACACTGAAGCTTTCTTT
.,.,TRBV3-1/TRBV3-2,TRBJ1-6,CASSQDIWTLNSPLHF,TGTGCCAGCAGCCAAGATATTTGGACATTGAATTCACCCCTCCACTTT
.,.,TRBV5-1,TRBJ2-1,CASSFRPSSYNEQFF,TGCGCCAGCAGCTTCCGCCCTAGCTCCTACAATGAGCAGTTCTTC